The source of this TCR beta chain is a study of T cell repertoires in aging, cancer and after chemotherapy. Study-wide context: Six age groups, ranging from 30 or younger to 70 or older, included the donors. Clear clonal overlap appeared across healthy donor samples taken over several months to years. Regarding the study as a whole: Compared with age-matched healthy donors, untreated hematological or solid cancer patients showed higher blood TCR clonality.

With regard to this clonotype: Its antigen is as yet unknown.

Germline V gene lookup returns CDR1 LGHNA and CDR2 YSLEER. CDR3 length: 15 amino acids. Trimming pared 1 base from V and 5 bases from J, leaving 14 bases between. TCR beta rearrangements were amplified from peripheral blood genomic DNA. Rearranged V-D-J TRB sequences were amplified with a mixed TRB-A/B primer pool. One entry per CDR3 protein, called by TCRdb with MiXCR from the multiplex PCR reads. The sample lists 5,000 or so distinct CDR3 sequences, about 28% occurring once. Specimen: blood. The TCR comes from a human donor in good health. The chain employs TRBV4-3 and TRBJ1-1; D is ambiguous. The CDR3 protein is CASSQVYHPRTEAFF. The CDR3 nucleotides are TGCGCCAGCAGCCAAGTTTACCATCCTAGAACTGAAGCTTTCTTT.